This T cell receptor beta chain was sequenced for a study of Ad26.COV2.S vaccination and SARS-CoV-2 variants. Study-wide background: Into the muscle, Ad26.COV2.S was dosed once or twice, 56 days apart.

As for this clone: Antigen specificity is unknown.

Study-wide results and caveats: Post-vaccination spike-specific CD8+ and CD4+ T cell responses reportedly had substantial breadth. Relative to placebo recipients, vaccine recipients exhibited elevated spike-specific TCR breadth.

Assay used: immunoSEQ multiplex PCR; TCRdb lists only in-frame clones, some missing. There are 450,000 to 550,000 clones in the sample; about 88% occur only once, and about 1.5% lies in the top ten. Sample treatment: over 15 received Ad26.COV2.S at low or high dose, single or two shots; 5 received placebo; per-sample allocation not given. The investigators took samples on day 63 after the first vaccine or placebo injection. As its vector, the vaccine had Ad26, which expressed Wuhan-strain SARS-CoV-2 spike. The germline V gene encodes CDR1 SQVTM and CDR2 ANQGSEA. The CDR3 extends over 13 amino acids. Unmatched junction bases numbered 1, after V lost 1 base and J lost 3 bases.

The chain uses TRBV29-1 and TRBJ2-7, with 9 bases aligning to TRBD1. The receptor comes from a person aged 18-60 years who received the Ad26.COV2.S COVID-19 vaccine or a placebo. Source: peripheral blood, taken in a trial of Ad26.COV2.S vaccine versus placebo. CDR3 protein: CSVEGTGVYEQYF. CDR3 bases: TGCAGCGTTGAAGGGACAGGGGTCTACGAGCAGTACTTC.